This TCR beta chain was captured by sequencing in a study of blood T cells in healthy people across ages (dated by TCRdb to between 2014 and 2017). For the wider study: In model experiments, template switching captured roughly one uniquely barcoded TCR beta cDNA molecule for every two T cells. The study measured age-related changes in TCR beta repertoire diversity using deep sequencing normalized with unique cDNA molecular identifiers. To avoid experimental bias, donors of different ages were randomly spread across the sequencing lanes. Using the same blood draw, the study looked at two additional independent replicas of 1 million unique cDNA reads for two donors, one aged 18 to 29 and the other aged 80 or older. The donors were divided into four age groups: young (average approximately 15 years), middle-aged (about 41), aged (under 70) and long-lived (nearly 85).

What the study reported, not specific to this receptor: Observed TCR beta diversity correlated strongly with the percentage of naive T cells measured by flow cytometry. Observed TCR beta diversity per million T cells fell roughly linearly with age, and a significant reduction was already apparent by age approximately 40. Because donor CMV infection status was unknown, age-related changes in expanded clonotypes were potentially confounded. Bulk unsorted PBMC profiling prevented conclusive comparison of naive and antigen-experienced compartments. Total diversity estimates from one million sequenced T cells were considered lower bounds and underestimates. Compared with the aged group, more naive CD4+ T cells, fewer expanded clones and increased TCR diversity were shown by the long-lived group, suggesting age selection.

The junction shows trimming of 4 bases on V and 2 bases on J, and the gene matches do not reach 9 bases of it. Including cysteine and phenylalanine, the CDR3 has 15 amino acids. The entry retains the CDR3 DNA only, 45 bases that are in frame from base 1. Reading the germline V gene gives CDR1 SGDLS and CDR2 YYNGEE. The library was obtained by 5' RACE. The instrument was an Illumina HiSeq 2500. A second about 7 to 12 cycle PCR used a sample-barcoded 5' primer and a J-beta primer mix. A unique molecular identifier was introduced onto each TCR beta cDNA molecule by a template-switch 5' adaptor carrying 12 random nucleotides. Each sample yielded at least 2.5 million CDR3-containing paired-end reads. First-strand cDNA synthesis was performed from all RNA using the Mint cDNA synthesis kit, with priming by a TRBC-specific oligonucleotide. After uracil-DNA glycosylase treatment, a first 18-cycle PCR used universal primers M1SS and BC2_uni_R on all cDNA. Under the source paper's analysis protocol: Normalization of each sample was performed by random selection of 1 million high-quality reads, each carrying a distinct molecular identifier. Instead of being binned into consensus sequences, reads with shared molecular identifiers were discarded. MiTCR, set to a Q25 quality threshold and the strictest error-elimination algorithm, was used for CDR3 identification, clonotype clustering and error correction. A nonparametric unseen species model with Euler transformation was used to estimate lower-bound total TCR beta diversity. TCRdb reran the public reads through fastp at Q25 and MiXCR, keeping productive beta chains. A single entry per CDR3 protein holds the most common genes and DNA from its merged rows. These V and J calls derive from TCRdb rather than the authors' analysis. This sample gives 800,000 or so distinct CDR3 sequences in total; about 59% of them show up just once. The top ten constitute about 30% of the sample.

Systemically healthy Caucasian individuals from Russia, about 38 in total and aged about 6 to 90 years, were included as donors. Roughly 10 milliliters of peripheral blood were collected from each donor into EDTA-treated Vacutainer tubes. PBMCs were isolated by Ficoll-Paque density-gradient centrifugation, with at least 6.5 million obtained per sample. Trizol reagent was used to extract total RNA from PBMCs, with at least 5 micrograms per sample. For every donor, an aliquot of PBMCs went through flow cytometry to measure the percentages of naive CD45RAhigh/CD27high T cells. With regard to this clonotype: Its antigen is unknown. The sample holds no much larger clone one base away, and base qualities are not on file.

This chain is built from TRBV9 and TRBJ2-7, with 7 central nucleotides matching TRBD1. Sequencing used blood. The clonotype comes from a man aged 25-40 years in good health. The CDR3 loop reads CASSLGDSLPYEQYF. DNA sequence: TGTGCCAGCAGCTTGGGGGACAGCTTACCCTACGAGCAGTACTTC.